Described below is a single TCR beta chain sequence and its context. As yet, its antigen is unknown. The assay covered some 100,000 TCR templates per sample. The data were produced by immunoSEQ multiplex PCR, yet TCRdb's version contains in-frame clones alone and is incomplete. The sample consists of about 91,000 clones, roughly 93% of them appearing once. This specimen comes from a study of siplizumab effects on memory and regulatory T cells. Study-wide findings and caveats: Alloreactive sequences that could be traced to unstimulated CD4+ memory cells showed a significant reduction under siplizumab. Neither a naive nor a memory phenotype was assignable to roughly 80-95% of proliferating CD4+ or CD8+ clones.

The sample was CD8+ T cells sorted from blood. The sequence was collected from a human donor in good health.

CDR3 protein: CASSVAELAAYNEQFF. The CDR3 DNA reads TGTGCCAGCAGCGTAGCAGAGCTAGCGGCCTACAATGAGCAGTTCTTC. The chain joins TRBV9 to TRBJ2-1, with 7 bases fitting TRBD2. The CDR3 runs to 16 residues. In germline, CDR1 is SGDLS, CDR2 YYNGEE. Unmatched junction bases numbered 5, after V lost 0 bases and J lost 2 bases.